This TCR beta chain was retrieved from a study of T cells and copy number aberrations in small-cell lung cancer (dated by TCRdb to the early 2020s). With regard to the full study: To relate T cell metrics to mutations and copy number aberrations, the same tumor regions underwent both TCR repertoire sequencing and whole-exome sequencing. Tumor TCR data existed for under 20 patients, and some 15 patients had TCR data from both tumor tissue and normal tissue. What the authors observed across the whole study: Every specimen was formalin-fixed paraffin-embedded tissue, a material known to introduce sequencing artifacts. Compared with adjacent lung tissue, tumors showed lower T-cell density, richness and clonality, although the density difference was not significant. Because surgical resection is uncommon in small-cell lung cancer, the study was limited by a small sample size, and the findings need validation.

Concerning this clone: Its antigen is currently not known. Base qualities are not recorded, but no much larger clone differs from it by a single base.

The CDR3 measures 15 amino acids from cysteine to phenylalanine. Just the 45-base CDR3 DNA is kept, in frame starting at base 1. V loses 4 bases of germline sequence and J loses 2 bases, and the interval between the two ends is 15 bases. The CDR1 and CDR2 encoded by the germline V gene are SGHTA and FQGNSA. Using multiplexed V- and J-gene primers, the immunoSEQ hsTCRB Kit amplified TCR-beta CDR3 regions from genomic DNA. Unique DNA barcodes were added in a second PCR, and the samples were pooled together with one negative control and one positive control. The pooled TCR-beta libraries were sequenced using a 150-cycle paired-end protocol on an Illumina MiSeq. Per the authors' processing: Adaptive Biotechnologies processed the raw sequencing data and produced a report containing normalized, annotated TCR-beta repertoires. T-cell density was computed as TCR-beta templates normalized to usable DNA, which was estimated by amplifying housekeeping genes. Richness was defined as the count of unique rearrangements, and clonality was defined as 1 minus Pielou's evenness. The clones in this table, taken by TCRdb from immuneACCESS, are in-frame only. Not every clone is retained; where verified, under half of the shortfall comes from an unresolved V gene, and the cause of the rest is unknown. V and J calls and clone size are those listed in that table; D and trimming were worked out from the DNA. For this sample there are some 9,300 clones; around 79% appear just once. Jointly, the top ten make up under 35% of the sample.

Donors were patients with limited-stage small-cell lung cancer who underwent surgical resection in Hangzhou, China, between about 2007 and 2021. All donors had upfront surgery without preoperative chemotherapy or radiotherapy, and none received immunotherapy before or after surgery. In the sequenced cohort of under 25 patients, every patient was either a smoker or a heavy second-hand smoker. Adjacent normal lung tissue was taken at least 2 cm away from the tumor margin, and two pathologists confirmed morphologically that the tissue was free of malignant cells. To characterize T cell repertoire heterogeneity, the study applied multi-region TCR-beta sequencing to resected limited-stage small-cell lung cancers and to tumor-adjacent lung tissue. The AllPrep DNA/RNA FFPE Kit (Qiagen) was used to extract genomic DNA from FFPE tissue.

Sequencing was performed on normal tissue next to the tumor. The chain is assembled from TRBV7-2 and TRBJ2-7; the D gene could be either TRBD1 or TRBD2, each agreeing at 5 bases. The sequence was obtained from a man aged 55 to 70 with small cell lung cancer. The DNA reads TGTGCCAGCAGCTCAAAAGGGGAGTTTGCCTACGAGCAGTACTTC. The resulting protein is CASSSKGEFAYEQYF. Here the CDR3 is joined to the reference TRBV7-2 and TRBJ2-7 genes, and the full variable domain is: GAGVSQSPSNKVTEKGKDVELRCDPISGHTALYWYRQSLGQGLEFLIYFQGNSAPDKSGLPSDRFSAERTGGSVSTLTIQRTQQEDSAVYLCASSSKGEFAYEQYFGPGTRLTVT.